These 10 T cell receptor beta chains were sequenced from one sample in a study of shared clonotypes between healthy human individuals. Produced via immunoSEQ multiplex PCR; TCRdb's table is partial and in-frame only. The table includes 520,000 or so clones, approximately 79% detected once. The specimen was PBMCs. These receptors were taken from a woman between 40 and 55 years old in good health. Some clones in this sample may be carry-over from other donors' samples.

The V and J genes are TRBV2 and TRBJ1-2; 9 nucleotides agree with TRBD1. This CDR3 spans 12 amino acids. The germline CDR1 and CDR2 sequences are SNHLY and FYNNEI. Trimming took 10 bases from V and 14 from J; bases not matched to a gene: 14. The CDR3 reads CATSTTQGAGTF. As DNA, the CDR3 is TGTGCCACCTCGACAACACAGGGGGCAGGGACCTTC.

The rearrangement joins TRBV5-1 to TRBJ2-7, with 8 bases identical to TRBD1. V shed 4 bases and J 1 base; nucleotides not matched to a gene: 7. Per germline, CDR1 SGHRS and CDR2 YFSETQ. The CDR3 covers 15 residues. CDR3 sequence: CASSRRTGNSYEQYF. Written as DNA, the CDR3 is TGCGCCAGCAGCAGGCGGACAGGGAATTCCTACGAGCAGTACTTC.

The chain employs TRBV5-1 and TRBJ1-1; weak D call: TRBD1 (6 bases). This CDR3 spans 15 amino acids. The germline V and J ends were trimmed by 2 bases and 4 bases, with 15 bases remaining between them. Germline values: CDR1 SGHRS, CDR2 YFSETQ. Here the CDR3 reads CASSFGGARSTEAFF. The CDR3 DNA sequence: TGCGCCAGCAGCTTTGGGGGGGCCAGGAGCACTGAAGCTTTCTTT.

The chain's CDR3 is CAWSGKSGFNSPLHF. The CDR3, as DNA: TGTGCCTGGAGTGGAAAGTCAGGATTCAATTCACCCCTCCACTTT. V and J are TRBV30 and TRBJ1-6; D is ambiguous. CDR3 length equals 15 residues. Germline CDR1 is GTSNPN and CDR2 is SVGIG (reference sequence). Trimming shortened V by 1 base and J by 7 bases, and 14 bases separated the two germline ends.

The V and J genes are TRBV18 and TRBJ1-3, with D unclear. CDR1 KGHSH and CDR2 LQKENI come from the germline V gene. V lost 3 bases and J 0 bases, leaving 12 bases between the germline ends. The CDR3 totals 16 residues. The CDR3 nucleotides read TGTGCCAGCTCACCTAAACCGACGGGCTCTGGAAACACCATATATTTT. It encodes CASSPKPTGSGNTIYF.

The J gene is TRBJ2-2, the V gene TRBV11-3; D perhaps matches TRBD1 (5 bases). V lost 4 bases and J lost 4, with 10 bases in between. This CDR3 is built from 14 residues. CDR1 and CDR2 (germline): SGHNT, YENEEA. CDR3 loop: CASSSAGRTGELFF. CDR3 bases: TGTGCCAGCAGCTCCGCAGGGCGCACCGGGGAGCTGTTTTTT.

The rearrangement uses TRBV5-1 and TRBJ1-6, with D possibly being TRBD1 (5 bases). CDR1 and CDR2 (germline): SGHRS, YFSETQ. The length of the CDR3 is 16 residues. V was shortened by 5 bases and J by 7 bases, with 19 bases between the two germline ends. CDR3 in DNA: TGCGCCAGCAGATCCACCTTCGGGGCGGGAAATTCACCCCTCCACTTT. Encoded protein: CASRSTFGAGNSPLHF. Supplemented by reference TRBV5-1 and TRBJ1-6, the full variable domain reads KAGVTQTPRYLIKTRGQQVTLSCSPISGHRSVSWYQQTPGQGLQFLFEYFSETQRNKGNFPGRFSGRQFSNSRSEMNVSTLELGDSALYLCASRSTFGAGNSPLHFGNGTRLTVT.

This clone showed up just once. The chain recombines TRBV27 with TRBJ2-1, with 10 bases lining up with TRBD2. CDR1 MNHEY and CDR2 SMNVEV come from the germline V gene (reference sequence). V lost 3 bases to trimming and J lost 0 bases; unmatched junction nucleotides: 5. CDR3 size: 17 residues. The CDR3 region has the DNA TGTGCCAGCAGTTTCAGCGGGAGGGGAAACTCCTACAATGAGCAGTTCTTC. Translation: CASSFSGRGNSYNEQFF.

CDR3 nucleotides: TGTGCCAGCCGTCGAGGGGATGAGGGCTACACCTTC. Residues: CASRRGDEGYTF. The rearrangement uses TRBV2 and TRBJ1-2; possible D gene TRBD1, 5 bases. The CDR3 runs to 12 residues. Germline V gives CDR1 SNHLY, CDR2 FYNNEI. V was shortened by 8 bases and J by 8 bases, with 15 bases between the two germline ends.

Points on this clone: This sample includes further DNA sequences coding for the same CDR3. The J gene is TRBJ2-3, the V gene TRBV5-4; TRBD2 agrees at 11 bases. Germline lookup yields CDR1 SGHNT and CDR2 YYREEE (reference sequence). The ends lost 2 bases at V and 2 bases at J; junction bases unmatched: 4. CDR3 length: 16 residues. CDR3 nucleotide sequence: TGTGCCAGCAGCTTAGGACTAGCGGGCTCCACAGATACGCAGTATTTT. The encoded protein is CASSLGLAGSTDTQYF.